The 22 T cell receptor beta chains below come from one sample, sequenced in a study of T cells in Graves' hyperthyroidism and ophthalmopathy. Amplified regions were TCR beta CDR3 sequences from RNA transcripts. Carried out on the TCR CDR3, a first-round RT-PCR used the HTBI primer set. TCRdb passed the multiplex PCR reads through MiXCR, listing each CDR3 protein once. The data contain around 560,000 distinct CDR3 sequences, over 15% of them singletons. Source material: blood. These receptors all stem from a young woman with Graves' hyperthyroidism.

The chain recombines TRBV7-2 with TRBJ1-4, with 7 bases aligning to TRBD1. J lost 3 bases, V lost 11 bases, and 12 bases had no gene match. The CDR3 runs 15 residues. Germline-derived CDR1 and CDR2 are SGHTA and FQGNSA. CDR3 loop: CAGTNYGQANEKLFF. The CDR3 coding sequence is TGTGCCGGCACCAATTACGGACAGGCTAATGAAAAACTGTTTTTT. Looking up the rest from reference TRBV7-2 and TRBJ1-4 gives the full variable domain: GAGVSQSPSNKVTEKGKDVELRCDPISGHTALYWYRQSLGQGLEFLIYFQGNSAPDKSGLPSDRFSAERTGGSVSTLTIQRTQQEDSAVYLCAGTNYGQANEKLFFGSGTQLSVL.

This clonotype was observed many times. This chain connects TRBV27 to TRBJ2-3; TRBD2 aligns across 9 bases. Germline V gene sequence: CDR1 MNHEY, CDR2 SMNVEV (reference sequence). The CDR3 contains 17 residues. The trim removed 5 bases at V and 1 base at J, leaving 10 bases unmatched. The CDR3 sequence: CASSADDWTSGTDTQYF. The CDR3 region has the DNA TGTGCCAGCAGTGCCGATGATTGGACTAGCGGCACAGATACGCAGTATTTT.

This clonotype was seen at least ten times. The J gene is TRBJ2-3, the V gene TRBV20-1, with 9 bases aligning to TRBD2. CDR1 and CDR2 from the germline V gene are DFQATT and SNEGSKA (reference sequence). The CDR3 loop spans 14 amino acids. The V segment lost 2 bases and the J segment 2 bases; nucleotides outside the gene matches: 2. The CDR3 sequence is CSARLAGNTDTQYF. CDR3 coding DNA: TGCAGTGCTAGACTAGCGGGAAACACAGATACGCAGTATTTT.

This chain joins TRBV14 and TRBJ2-1, with 8 bases lining up with TRBD2. CDR1 is SGHDN, CDR2 FVKESK, per germline. V gave up 3 bases and J gave up 3 bases; unmatched junction bases: 7. The CDR3 has 16 residues. CDR3 protein: CASSHITSGYYNEQFF. Written as DNA, the CDR3 is TGTGCCAGCAGCCATATTACTAGCGGCTACTACAATGAGCAGTTCTTC.

This clonotype appeared many times. The genes are TRBV6-1 and TRBJ2-7; 8 bases map to TRBD2. The CDR3 is 15 amino acids. CDR1 is MNHNS, CDR2 SASEGT, per germline. The V and J ends lost 6 bases and 2 bases, in that order; junction bases with no gene match: 9. The CDR3 reads CASSPRRGAAYEQYF. CDR3 nucleotide sequence: TGTGCCAGCAGCCCTCGGCGGGGGGCCGCCTACGAGCAGTACTTC.

The J gene is TRBJ2-7, the V gene TRBV29-1; D is tentatively TRBD1 or TRBD2 (5 bases each). The V end was cut by 7 bases, the J end by 0 bases, with 16 bases between. The CDR3 totals 14 residues. CDR1 is SQVTM and CDR2 is ANQGSEA in the germline V gene. The DNA of the CDR3 is TGCAGCGGGGCTGGGGCAGAGGGCTCCTACGAGCAGTACTTC. It specifies CSGAGAEGSYEQYF.

Details on this clonotype: A much larger clone differs from this one at a single base, so this may be a read error. This rearrangement joins TRBV6-5 to TRBJ2-5; D gene unclear. Near its end, the DNA agrees better with TRBJ2-1, so the J call may be wrong. The CDR3 spans 15 residues. Germline CDR1 and CDR2: MNHEY and SVGAGI. This CDR3 reads CASSLVVLGVETQFF. The CDR3 bases are TGTGCCAGCAGCTTAGTGGTGCTAGGAGTAGAGACCCAGTTCTTC.

The chain has TRBV20-1 and TRBJ1-4; 8 nucleotides agree with TRBD1. CDR1 is DFQATT and CDR2 is SNEGSKA in the germline V gene (reference sequence). The CDR3 spans 18 residues. The junction had 16 bases not matched to a gene; V was cut back by 3 bases and J by 4 bases. This CDR3 is CSASADRGKARGNEKLFF. The CDR3 DNA sequence: TGCAGTGCTAGTGCAGACAGGGGTAAAGCCAGGGGTAATGAAAAACTGTTTTTT.

The rearrangement links TRBV10-1 to TRBJ2-7; D is possibly TRBD1 (5 bases). The CDR3 has 12 amino acids. The germline CDR1 and CDR2 sequences are WNHNN and SYGVQD (reference sequence). Between the trimmed V and J ends, which lost 0 bases and 8 bases, there was a span of 8 bases. CDR3 loop: CASSESEDKQYF. The CDR3 DNA sequence: TGCGCCAGCAGTGAGTCCGAGGACAAGCAGTACTTC.

This clonotype was found many times. The rearrangement uses TRBV5-1 and TRBJ2-3; D may be TRBD2 (6 bases). Germline CDR1 SGHRS, CDR2 YFSETQ. CDR3 size: 15 residues. V lost 0 bases, J lost 8 bases, and 16 bases lay in between. The CDR3 spells CASSLAGYSAGTQYF. CDR3 nucleotide sequence: TGCGCCAGCAGCTTGGCCGGCTATTCAGCGGGTACGCAGTATTTT.

As to this clonotype: A much larger clone differs from this one at a single base, so this may be a read error. The V and J genes are TRBV3-1 and TRBJ2-1; D ambiguous. V was clipped by 4 bases and J by 0 bases, with 10 bases between them. CDR1 and CDR2 from the germline V gene are LGHDT and YNNKEL (reference sequence). The CDR3 covers 15 residues. CDR3 residues: CASSPDQTSYNEQFF. In DNA form, the CDR3 reads TGTGCCAGCAGCCCGGACCAAACCTCCTACAATGAGCAGTTCTTC.

This clonotype was picked up many times. The chain recombines TRBV28 with TRBJ2-1, with 7 nucleotides matching TRBD2. Germline-derived CDR1 and CDR2 are MDHEN and SYDVKM. The CDR3 covers 15 residues. The ends lost 5 bases at V and 6 bases at J; junction bases unmatched: 10. The CDR3 is CASSPSRAGVNEQFF. The CDR3 DNA reads TGTGCCAGCAGTCCAAGTAGGGCGGGAGTCAATGAGCAGTTCTTC.

This clonotype was seen at least ten times. This chain joins TRBV11-2 and TRBJ1-1, with unresolved D. This CDR3 spans 11 amino acids. Trimming pared 1 base from V and 6 bases from J, leaving 3 bases between. CDR1 and CDR2 from the germline V gene are SGHAT and FQNNGV. CDR3 sequence reads: CASSLVSEAFF. CDR3 bases: TGTGCCAGCAGCTTAGTGTCTGAAGCTTTCTTT.

The V gene is TRBV5-1, the J gene TRBJ2-5, with a possible D match to TRBD2 (5 bases). The germline V gene encodes CDR1 SGHRS and CDR2 YFSETQ. Trimming took off 0 bases at V and 3 bases at J, with 9 bases between the two ends. The CDR3 extends over 14 amino acids. The CDR3 sequence is CASSLADSEETQYF. CDR3 in DNA: TGCGCCAGCAGCTTGGCGGACTCAGAAGAGACCCAGTACTTC.

The sample holds many counts of this clonotype. The chain is built from TRBV5-1 and TRBJ1-1, with D unclear. Per germline, CDR1 SGHRS and CDR2 YFSETQ. This CDR3 contains 14 residues. V was pared by 5 bases and J by 0 bases, with 11 bases between. CDR3 DNA sequence: TGCGCCAGCAGGCCCGCAGGAGTGAACACTGAAGCTTTCTTT. Protein sequence: CASRPAGVNTEAFF.

This clonotype appeared many times. The chain joins TRBV30 to TRBJ1-1; unclear D gene. Per germline, CDR1 GTSNPN and CDR2 SVGIG (reference sequence). The CDR3 sequence is 15 residues long. With 8 bases removed from V and 0 bases from J, the gap between germline ends came to 19 bases. The CDR3: CAPAPARRMNTEAFF. In DNA, the CDR3 is TGTGCCCCTGCCCCAGCCCGCCGGATGAACACTGAAGCTTTCTTT.

Ten or more counts support this clonotype. The chain carries TRBV18 and TRBJ1-5; tentatively, D is TRBD1 (6 bases). The V and J ends lost 2 bases and 3 bases respectively, with 14 bases between them. Germline assignment: CDR1 KGHSH and CDR2 LQKENI. There are 16 residues in the CDR3. CDR3 sequence (DNA): TGTGCCAGCTCACCAGCTATGGGGGGCAACAATCAGCCCCAGCATTTT. This codes for CASSPAMGGNNQPQHF. Full variable domain (missing parts from reference TRBV18 and TRBJ1-5): NAGVMQNPRHLVRRRGQEARLRCSPMKGHSHVYWYRQLPEEGLKFMVYLQKENIIDESGMPKERFSAEFPKEGPSILRIQQVVRGDSAAYFCASSPAMGGNNQPQHFGDGTRLSIL.

This sequence joins TRBV28 and TRBJ2-7; 11 bases agree with TRBD1. The ends lost 10 bases at V and 2 bases at J; junction bases unmatched: 10. This CDR3 region has 15 residues. CDR1 and CDR2 from the germline V gene are MDHEN and SYDVKM. The CDR3 nucleotides are TGTGCCATCCAACAGGGACAGGGGGGGGCCTACGAGCAGTACTTC. This encodes CAIQQGQGGAYEQYF.

The chain is built from TRBV20-1 and TRBJ2-3; 9 positions agree with TRBD2. CDR1 is DFQATT, CDR2 SNEGSKA, per germline (reference sequence). CDR3 length: 18 residues. With 0 bases clipped from V and 0 bases from J, the junction kept 10 bases outside the gene matches. The CDR3 DNA is TGCAGTGCTAGAGATCCCCTTCTAGCGGGGCCTAGCACAGATACGCAGTATTTT. Its translation: CSARDPLLAGPSTDTQYF.

The V gene is TRBV5-6, the J gene TRBJ2-2; D possibly corresponds to TRBD2 (6 bases). Germline loops: CDR1 SGHDT, CDR2 YYEEEE. CDR3 size: 16 residues. Deletions cut 2 bases from V and 5 bases from J, with 16 bases between. The CDR3 is CASSFWGLLPTGELFF. CDR3 DNA sequence: TGTGCCAGCAGCTTCTGGGGACTTCTCCCTACCGGGGAGCTGTTTTTT.

This clonotype appeared a few times. The rearrangement uses TRBV6-1 and TRBJ2-1; TRBD2 aligns across 14 bases. Losses at the gene ends were 10 bases for V and 9 bases for J; bases not matched to a gene: 14. The germline CDR1 and CDR2 sequences are MNHNS and SASEGT. CDR3 length: 16 amino acids. In DNA form, the CDR3 reads TGTGCCACCGGACTAGCGGGAGGTTCTCTACAGGGTGAGCAGTTCTTC. Encoded protein: CATGLAGGSLQGEQFF.

This clonotype was detected ten times or more. V usage is TRBV6-1 and J usage is TRBJ2-3; the match to TRBD1 covers 9 bases. CDR1 is MNHNS and CDR2 is SASEGT in the germline V gene. Losses at the gene ends were 6 bases for V and 0 bases for J; bases not matched to a gene: 4. This CDR3 has 15 amino acids. CDR3 sequence reads: CASSLQGASTDTQYF. The CDR3 DNA reads TGTGCCAGCAGCTTACAGGGGGCAAGCACAGATACGCAGTATTTT.